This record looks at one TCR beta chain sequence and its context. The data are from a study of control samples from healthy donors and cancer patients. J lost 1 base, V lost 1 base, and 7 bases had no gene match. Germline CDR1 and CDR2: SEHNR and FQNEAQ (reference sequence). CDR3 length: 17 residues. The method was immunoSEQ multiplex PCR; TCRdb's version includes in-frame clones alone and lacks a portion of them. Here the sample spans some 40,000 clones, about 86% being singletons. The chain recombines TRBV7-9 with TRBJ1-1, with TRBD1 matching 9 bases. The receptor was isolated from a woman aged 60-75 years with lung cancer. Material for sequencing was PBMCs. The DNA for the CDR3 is TGTGCCAGCAGCTTAGGGACAGGGGCTAGGAGGAACACTGAAGCTTTCTTT. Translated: CASSLGTGARRNTEAFF.